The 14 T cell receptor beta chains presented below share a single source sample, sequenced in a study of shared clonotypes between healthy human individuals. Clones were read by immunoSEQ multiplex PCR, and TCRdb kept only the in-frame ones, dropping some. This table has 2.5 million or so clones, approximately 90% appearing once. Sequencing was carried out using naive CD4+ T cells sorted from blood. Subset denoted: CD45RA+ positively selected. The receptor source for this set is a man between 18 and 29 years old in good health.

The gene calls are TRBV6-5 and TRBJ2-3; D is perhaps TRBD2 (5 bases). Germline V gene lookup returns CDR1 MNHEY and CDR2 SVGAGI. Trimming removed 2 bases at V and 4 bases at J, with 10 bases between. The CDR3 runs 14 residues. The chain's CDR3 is CASSYGFGADTQYF. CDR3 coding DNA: TGTGCCAGCAGTTACGGTTTCGGGGCAGATACGCAGTATTTT.

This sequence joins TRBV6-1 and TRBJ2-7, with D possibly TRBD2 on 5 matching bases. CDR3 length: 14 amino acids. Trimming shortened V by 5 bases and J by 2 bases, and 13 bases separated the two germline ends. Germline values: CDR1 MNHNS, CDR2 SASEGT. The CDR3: CASSSGSLPYEQYF. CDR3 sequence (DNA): TGTGCCAGCAGTTCGGGATCCCTACCCTACGAGCAGTACTTC.

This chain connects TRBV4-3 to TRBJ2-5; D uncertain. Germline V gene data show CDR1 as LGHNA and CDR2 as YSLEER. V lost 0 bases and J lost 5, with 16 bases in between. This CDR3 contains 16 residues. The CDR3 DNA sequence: TGCGCCAGCAGCCAAGATGCTTCGGGTCCCGGGGAGACCCAGTACTTC. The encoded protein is CASSQDASGPGETQYF.

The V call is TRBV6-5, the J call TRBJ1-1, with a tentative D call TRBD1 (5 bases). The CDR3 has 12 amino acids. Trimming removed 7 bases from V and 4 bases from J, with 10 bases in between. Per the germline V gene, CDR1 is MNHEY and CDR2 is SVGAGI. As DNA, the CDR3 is TGTGCCAGCACTGACAGATTCACTGAAGCTTTCTTT. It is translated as CASTDRFTEAFF.

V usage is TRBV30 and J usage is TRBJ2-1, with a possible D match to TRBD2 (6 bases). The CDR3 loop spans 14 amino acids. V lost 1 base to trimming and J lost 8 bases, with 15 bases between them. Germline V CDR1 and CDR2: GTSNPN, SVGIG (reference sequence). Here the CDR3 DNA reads TGTGCCTGGAGTGAGCGCGGGAAATGGGATGAGCAGTTCTTC. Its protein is CAWSERGKWDEQFF.

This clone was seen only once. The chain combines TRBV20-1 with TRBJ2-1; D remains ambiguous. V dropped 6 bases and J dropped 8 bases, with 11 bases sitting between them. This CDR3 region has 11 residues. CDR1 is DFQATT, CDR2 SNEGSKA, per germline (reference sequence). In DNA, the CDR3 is TGCAGTGCCAAGTTTCTCGATGAGCAGTTCTTC. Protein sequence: CSAKFLDEQFF.

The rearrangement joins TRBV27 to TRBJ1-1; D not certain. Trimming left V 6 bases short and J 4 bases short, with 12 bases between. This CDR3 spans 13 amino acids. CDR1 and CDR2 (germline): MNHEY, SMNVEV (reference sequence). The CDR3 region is CASRPLASTEAFF. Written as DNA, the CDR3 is TGTGCCAGCAGGCCCCTAGCGAGCACTGAAGCTTTCTTT.

CDR3 sequence (DNA): TGCGCCAGCAGCCCTCCGGCGACTGAAAAACTGTTTTTT. It yields the protein CASSPPATEKLFF. The chain employs TRBV4-1 and TRBJ1-4; D gene uncertain. V was clipped by 4 bases and J by 7 bases, with 10 bases between them. The CDR3 loop spans 13 amino acids. Germline values: CDR1 MGHRA, CDR2 YSYEKL.

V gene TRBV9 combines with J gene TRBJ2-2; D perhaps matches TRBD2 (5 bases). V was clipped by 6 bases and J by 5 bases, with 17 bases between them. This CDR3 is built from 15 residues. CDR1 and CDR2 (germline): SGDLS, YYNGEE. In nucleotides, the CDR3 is TGTGCCAGCAAATCAGAGGGTGGAAAAACCGGGGAGCTGTTTTTT. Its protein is CASKSEGGKTGELFF.

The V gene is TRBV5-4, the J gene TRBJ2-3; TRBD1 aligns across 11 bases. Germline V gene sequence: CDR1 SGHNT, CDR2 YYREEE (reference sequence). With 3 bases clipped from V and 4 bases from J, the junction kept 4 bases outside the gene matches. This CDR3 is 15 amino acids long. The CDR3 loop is CASSWGQGVSDTQYF. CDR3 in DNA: TGTGCCAGCAGCTGGGGACAGGGGGTGTCAGATACGCAGTATTTT.

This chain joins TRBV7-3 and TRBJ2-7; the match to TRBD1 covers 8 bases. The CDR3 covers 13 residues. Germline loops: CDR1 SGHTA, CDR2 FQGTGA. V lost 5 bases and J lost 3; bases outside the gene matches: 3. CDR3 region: CASSITGGYEQYF. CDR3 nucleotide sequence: TGTGCCAGCAGCATCACAGGGGGCTACGAGCAGTACTTC.

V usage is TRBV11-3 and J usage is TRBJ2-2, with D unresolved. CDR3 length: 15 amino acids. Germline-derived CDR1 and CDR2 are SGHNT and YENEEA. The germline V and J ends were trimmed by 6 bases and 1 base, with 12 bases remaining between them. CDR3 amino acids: CASSLGWGNTGELFF. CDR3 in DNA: TGTGCCAGCAGTTTGGGGTGGGGGAACACCGGGGAGCTGTTTTTT.

The CDR3: CASSYTGQGGNSPLHF. DNA of the CDR3: TGTGCCAGCAGTTACACCGGACAGGGCGGTAATTCACCCCTCCACTTT. The chain couples TRBV6-5 to TRBJ1-6; 8 bases are shared with TRBD1. V trimming: 2 bases; J trimming: 6 bases; junction bases outside the gene matches: 6. Germline lookup yields CDR1 MNHEY and CDR2 SVGAGI. The CDR3 runs to 16 residues.

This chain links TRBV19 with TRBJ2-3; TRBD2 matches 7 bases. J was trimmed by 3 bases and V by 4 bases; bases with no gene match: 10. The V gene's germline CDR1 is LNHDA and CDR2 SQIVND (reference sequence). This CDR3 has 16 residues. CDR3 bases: TGTGCCAGTAGTACAAAGCGGGATTGGCGGACAGATACGCAGTATTTT. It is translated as CASSTKRDWRTDTQYF.